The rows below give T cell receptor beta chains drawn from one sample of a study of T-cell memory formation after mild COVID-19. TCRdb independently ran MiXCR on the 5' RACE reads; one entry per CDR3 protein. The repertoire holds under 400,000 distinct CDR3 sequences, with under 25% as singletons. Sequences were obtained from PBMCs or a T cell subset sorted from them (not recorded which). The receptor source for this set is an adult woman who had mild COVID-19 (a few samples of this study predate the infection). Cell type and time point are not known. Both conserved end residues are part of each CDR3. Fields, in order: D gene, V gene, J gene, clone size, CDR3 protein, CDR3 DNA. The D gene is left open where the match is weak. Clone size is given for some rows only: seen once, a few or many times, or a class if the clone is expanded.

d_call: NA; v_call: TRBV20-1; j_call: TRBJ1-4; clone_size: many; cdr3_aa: CSAARGPQGLRWDEKLFF; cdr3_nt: TGCAGTGCTGCCCGGGGTCCGCAGGGACTAAGATGGGATGAAAAACTGTTTTTT
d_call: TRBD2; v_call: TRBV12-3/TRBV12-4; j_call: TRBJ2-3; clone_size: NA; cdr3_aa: CASSWGGRADTRYF; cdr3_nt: TGTGCCAGCAGTTGGGGCGGGAGGGCAGATACGCGGTATTTT
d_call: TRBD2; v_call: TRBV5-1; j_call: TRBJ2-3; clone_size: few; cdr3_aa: CASSFTSGAEPDTQYF; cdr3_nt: TGCGCCAGCAGCTTTACTAGCGGGGCCGAGCCAGATACGCAGTATTTT
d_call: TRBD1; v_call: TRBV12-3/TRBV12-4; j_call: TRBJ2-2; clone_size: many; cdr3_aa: CASSFQGAVGELFF; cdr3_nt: TGTGCCAGCAGTTTCCAGGGGGCGGTCGGGGAGCTGTTTTTT
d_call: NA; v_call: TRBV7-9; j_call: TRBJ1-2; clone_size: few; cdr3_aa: CASSLVWRDGYTF; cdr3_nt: TGTGCCAGCAGCTTAGTTTGGAGAGATGGCTACACCTTC
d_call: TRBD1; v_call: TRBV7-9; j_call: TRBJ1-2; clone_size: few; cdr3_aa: CASRHDRGYGYTF; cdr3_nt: TGTGCCAGCAGACATGACAGGGGCTATGGCTACACCTTC
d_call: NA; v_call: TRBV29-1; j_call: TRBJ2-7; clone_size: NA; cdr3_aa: CSVLGQSSYEQYF; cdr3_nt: TGCAGCGTCCTAGGACAGAGCTCCTACGAGCAGTACTTC
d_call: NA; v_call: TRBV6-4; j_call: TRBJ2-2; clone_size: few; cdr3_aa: CASSDSPYRGTNTGELFF; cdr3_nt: TGTGCCAGCAGTGACTCGCCCTATCGGGGGACGAACACCGGGGAGCTGTTTTTT
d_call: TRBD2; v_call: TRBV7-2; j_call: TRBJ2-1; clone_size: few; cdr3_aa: CASSTTSGRAGEQFF; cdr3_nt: TGTGCCAGCAGCACCACTAGCGGGAGGGCTGGTGAGCAGTTCTTC
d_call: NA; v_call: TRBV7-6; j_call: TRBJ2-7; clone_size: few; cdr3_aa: CASSSPRRGKKSYEQYF; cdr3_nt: TGTGCCAGCAGCTCCCCCCGGCGCGGGAAGAAGTCCTACGAGCAGTACTTC
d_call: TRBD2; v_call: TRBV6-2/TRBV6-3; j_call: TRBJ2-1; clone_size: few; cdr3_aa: CASSPNSGGAGNEQFF; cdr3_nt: TGTGCCAGCAGTCCGAATAGCGGGGGGGCCGGGAATGAGCAGTTCTTC
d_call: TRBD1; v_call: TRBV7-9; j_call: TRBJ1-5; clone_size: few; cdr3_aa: CASSLGQGQGNQPQHF; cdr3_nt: TGTGCCAGCAGCCTAGGACAGGGGCAGGGCAATCAGCCCCAGCATTTT
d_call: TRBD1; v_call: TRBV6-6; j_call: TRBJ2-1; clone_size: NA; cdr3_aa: CASSNRDRRYNEQFF; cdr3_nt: TGTGCCAGCAGTAACCGGGACAGGAGATACAATGAGCAGTTCTTC
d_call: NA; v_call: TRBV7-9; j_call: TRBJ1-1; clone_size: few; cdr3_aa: CASSLVGGRTEAFF; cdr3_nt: TGTGCCAGCAGCTTAGTGGGGGGGCGCACTGAAGCTTTCTTT
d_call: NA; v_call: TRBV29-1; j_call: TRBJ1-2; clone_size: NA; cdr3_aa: CSVDTGFYGYTF; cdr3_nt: TGCAGCGTAGATACAGGGTTCTATGGCTACACCTTC
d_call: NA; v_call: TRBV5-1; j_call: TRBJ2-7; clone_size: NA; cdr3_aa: CASSLDGKAYEQYF; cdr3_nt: TGCGCCAGCAGCTTGGATGGCAAGGCCTACGAGCAGTACTTC
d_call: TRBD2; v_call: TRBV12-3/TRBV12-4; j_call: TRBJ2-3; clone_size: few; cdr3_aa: CASSLRGGAQNTQYF; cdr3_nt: TGTGCCAGCAGCCTCCGCGGGGGGGCTCAAAATACGCAGTATTTT
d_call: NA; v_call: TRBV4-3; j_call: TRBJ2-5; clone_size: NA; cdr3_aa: CASSGEVGETQYF; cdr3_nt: TGCGCCAGCAGCGGGGAGGTAGGAGAGACCCAGTACTTC
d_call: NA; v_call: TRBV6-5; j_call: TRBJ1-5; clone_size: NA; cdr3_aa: CASSATQSSQPQHF; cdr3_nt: TGTGCCAGCTCGGCCACCCAAAGTAGTCAGCCCCAGCATTTT
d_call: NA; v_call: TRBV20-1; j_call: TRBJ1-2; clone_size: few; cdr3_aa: CSAGQTLYGYTF; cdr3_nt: TGCAGTGCTGGACAGACCCTCTATGGCTACACCTTC
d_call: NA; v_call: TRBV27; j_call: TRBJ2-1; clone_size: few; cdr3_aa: CASRAQGNTLNEQFF; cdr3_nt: TGTGCCAGCAGGGCACAGGGAAACACGTTAAATGAGCAGTTCTTC
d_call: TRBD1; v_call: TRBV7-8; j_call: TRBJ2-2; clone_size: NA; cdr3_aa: CASSLLKGTGNTGELFF; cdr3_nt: TGTGCCAGCAGCTTATTAAAGGGGACAGGGAACACCGGGGAGCTGTTTTTT
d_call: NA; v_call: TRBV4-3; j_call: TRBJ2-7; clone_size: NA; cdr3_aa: CASSQGWDYEQYF; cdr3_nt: TGCGCCAGCAGCCAAGGGTGGGACTACGAGCAGTACTTC
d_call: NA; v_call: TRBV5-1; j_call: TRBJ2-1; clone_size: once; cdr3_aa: CASSLEVLTANEQFF; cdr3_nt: TGCGCCAGCAGCTTGGAGGTATTGACGGCCAATGAGCAGTTCTTC
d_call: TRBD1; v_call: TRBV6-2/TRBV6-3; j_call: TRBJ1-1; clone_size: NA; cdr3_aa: CASSYSTGALNTEAFF; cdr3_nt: TGTGCCAGCAGTTACTCGACAGGGGCTTTGAACACTGAAGCTTTCTTT
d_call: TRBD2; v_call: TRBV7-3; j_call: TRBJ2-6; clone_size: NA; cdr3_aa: CASSPSGSSGANVLTF; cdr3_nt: TGTGCCAGCAGCCCTAGCGGGAGCTCTGGGGCCAACGTCCTGACTTTC
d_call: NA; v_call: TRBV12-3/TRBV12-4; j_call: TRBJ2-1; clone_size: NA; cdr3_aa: CASSLNDVGNEQFF; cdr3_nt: TGTGCCAGCAGTTTAAATGACGTGGGCAATGAGCAGTTCTTC
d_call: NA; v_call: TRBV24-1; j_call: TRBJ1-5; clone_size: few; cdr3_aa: CATSDTSLMNQPQHF; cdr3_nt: TGTGCCACCAGTGACACATCCCTAATGAATCAGCCCCAGCATTTT
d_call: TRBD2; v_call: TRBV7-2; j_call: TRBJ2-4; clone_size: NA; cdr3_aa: CASTPGTSENIQYF; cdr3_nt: TGTGCCAGCACCCCGGGGACTAGCGAAAACATTCAGTACTTC
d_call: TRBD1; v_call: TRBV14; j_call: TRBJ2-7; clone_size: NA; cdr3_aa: CASSLEGAEYEQYF; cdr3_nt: TGTGCCAGCAGCCTCGAGGGGGCGGAATACGAGCAGTACTTC
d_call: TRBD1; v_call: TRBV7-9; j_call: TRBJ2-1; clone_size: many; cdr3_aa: CASSPVTGTDEQFF; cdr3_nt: TGTGCCAGCAGCCCGGTGACAGGGACGGATGAGCAGTTCTTC
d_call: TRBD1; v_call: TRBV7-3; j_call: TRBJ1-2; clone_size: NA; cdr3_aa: CASSLRPVTGVNYGYTF; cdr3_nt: TGTGCCAGCAGCTTAAGACCCGTGACAGGGGTAAACTATGGCTACACCTTC
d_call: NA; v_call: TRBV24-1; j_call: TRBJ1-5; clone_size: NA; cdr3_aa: CATSFNTLTGRFIDQPQHF; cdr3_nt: TGTGCCACCAGTTTCAACACCCTAACAGGGAGGTTTATCGATCAGCCCCAGCATTTT
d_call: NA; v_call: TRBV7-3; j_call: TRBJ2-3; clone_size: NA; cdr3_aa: CASSPFAGAATDTQYF; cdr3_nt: TGTGCCAGCAGTCCTTTCGCAGGAGCGGCCACAGATACGCAGTATTTT
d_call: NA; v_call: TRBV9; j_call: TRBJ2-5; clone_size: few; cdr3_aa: CASSVAASFRETQYF; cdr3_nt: TGTGCCAGCAGCGTAGCTGCGAGCTTTAGGGAGACCCAGTACTTC
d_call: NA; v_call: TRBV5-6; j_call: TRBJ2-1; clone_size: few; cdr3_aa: CASSLDMYTVGEFF; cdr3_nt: TGTGCCAGCAGCTTGGACATGTATACAGTGGGGGAGTTCTTC
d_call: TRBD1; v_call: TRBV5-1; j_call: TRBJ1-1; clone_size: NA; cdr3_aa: CASSLVWDRGETVAFF; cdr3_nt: TGCGCCAGCAGCTTGGTCTGGGACAGGGGGGAAACTGTAGCTTTCTTT
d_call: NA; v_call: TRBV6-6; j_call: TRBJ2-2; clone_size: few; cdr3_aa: CASSPWVDTGELFF; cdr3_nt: TGTGCCAGCTCCCCCTGGGTAGATACCGGGGAGCTGTTTTTT
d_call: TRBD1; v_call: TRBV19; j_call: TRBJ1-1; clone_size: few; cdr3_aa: CASGSGTANTEAFF; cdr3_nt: TGTGCCAGCGGGTCAGGGACAGCAAACACTGAAGCTTTCTTT
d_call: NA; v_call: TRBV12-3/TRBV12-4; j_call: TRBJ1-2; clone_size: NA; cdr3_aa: CASSLISGRARGYTF; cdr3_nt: TGTGCCAGCAGTTTAATCTCAGGGCGGGCGCGAGGCTACACCTTC
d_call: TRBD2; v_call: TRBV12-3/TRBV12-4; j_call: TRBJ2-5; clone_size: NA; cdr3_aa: CASSSGGAYQETQYF; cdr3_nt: TGTGCCAGCAGTAGCGGGGGGGCATACCAAGAGACCCAGTACTTC
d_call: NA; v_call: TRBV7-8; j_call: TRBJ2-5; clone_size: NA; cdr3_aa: CASSLVGAHYQDTQYF; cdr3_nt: TGTGCCAGCAGCTTAGTCGGGGCCCACTACCAAGATACCCAGTACTTC
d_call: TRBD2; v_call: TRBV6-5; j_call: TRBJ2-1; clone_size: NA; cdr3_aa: CASSYFGLAGGGEQFF; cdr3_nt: TGTGCCAGCAGTTACTTCGGACTAGCGGGAGGAGGTGAGCAGTTCTTC
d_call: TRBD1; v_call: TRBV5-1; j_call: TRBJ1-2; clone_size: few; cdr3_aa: CASRQGSVANYGYTF; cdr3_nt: TGCGCCAGCCGACAGGGGAGCGTCGCTAACTATGGCTACACCTTC
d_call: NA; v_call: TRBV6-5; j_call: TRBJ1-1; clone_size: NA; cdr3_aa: CASSPGPRPTEAFF; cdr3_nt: TGTGCCAGCAGTCCTGGACCGAGACCCACTGAAGCTTTCTTT
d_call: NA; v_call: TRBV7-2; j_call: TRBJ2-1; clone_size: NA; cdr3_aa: CASSERDSEVNEQFF; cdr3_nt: TGTGCCAGCAGCGAACGGGACTCTGAGGTGAATGAGCAGTTCTTC
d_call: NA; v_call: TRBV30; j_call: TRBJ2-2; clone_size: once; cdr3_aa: CAWTPHSFNTGELFF; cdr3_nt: TGTGCCTGGACCCCACATTCATTTAATACCGGGGAGCTGTTTTTT
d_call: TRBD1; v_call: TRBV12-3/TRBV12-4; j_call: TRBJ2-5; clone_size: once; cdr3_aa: CASSLTTGAGETQYF; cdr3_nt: TGTGCCAGCAGCCTCACTACAGGGGCTGGGGAGACCCAGTACTTC
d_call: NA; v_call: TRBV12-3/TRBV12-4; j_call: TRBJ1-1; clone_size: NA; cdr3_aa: CASSSMGNTEAFF; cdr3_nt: TGTGCCAGCAGTTCAATGGGGAACACTGAAGCTTTCTTT
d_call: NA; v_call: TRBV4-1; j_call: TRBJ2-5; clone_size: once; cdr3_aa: CASSQERGAGETQYF; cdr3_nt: TGCGCCAGCAGCCAAGAAAGGGGGGCAGGGGAGACCCAGTACTTC
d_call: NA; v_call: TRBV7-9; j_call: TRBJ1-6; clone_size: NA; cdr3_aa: CASSLAGITNSPLHF; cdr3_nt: TGTGCCAGCAGCTTAGCAGGGATTACCAATTCACCCCTCCACTTT
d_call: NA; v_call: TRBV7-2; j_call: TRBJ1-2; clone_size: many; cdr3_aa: CASSIRFGGYTF; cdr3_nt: TGTGCCAGCAGCATTCGGTTTGGGGGCTACACCTTC
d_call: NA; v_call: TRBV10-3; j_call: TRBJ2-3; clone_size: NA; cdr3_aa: CAISERDTQYF; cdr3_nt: TGTGCCATCAGTGAAAGAGATACGCAGTATTTT
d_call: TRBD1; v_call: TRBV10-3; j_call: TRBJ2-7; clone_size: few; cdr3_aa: CAISDIGTEIYEQYF; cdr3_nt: TGTGCCATCAGTGATATCGGGACAGAGATCTACGAGCAGTACTTC
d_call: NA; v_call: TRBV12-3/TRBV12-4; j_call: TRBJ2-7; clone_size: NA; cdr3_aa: CASSPQVVSSYEQYF; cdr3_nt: TGTGCCAGCAGCCCACAGGTTGTTAGCTCCTACGAGCAGTACTTC
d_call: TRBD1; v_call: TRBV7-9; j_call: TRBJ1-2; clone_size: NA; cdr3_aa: CASSLDRGGYTF; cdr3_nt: TGTGCCAGCAGCTTAGACAGGGGCGGCTACACCTTC
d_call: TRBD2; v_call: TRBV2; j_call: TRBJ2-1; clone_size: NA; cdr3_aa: CASRLGLAGGHNEQFF; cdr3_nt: TGTGCCAGCAGACTTGGACTAGCGGGGGGGCACAATGAGCAGTTCTTC
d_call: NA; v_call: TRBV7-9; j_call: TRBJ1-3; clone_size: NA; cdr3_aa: CASSLARGFPNTIYF; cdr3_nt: TGTGCCAGCAGCTTAGCGCGTGGATTCCCGAACACCATATATTTT
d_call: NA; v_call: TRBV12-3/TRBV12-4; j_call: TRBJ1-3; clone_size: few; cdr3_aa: CASGIRSSNTIYF; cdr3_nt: TGTGCCAGCGGAATAAGGAGCTCAAACACCATATATTTT
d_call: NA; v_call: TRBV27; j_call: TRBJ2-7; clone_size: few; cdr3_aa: CASNPGAGISEQYF; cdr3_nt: TGTGCCAGCAACCCGGGGGCAGGGATTTCCGAGCAGTACTTC